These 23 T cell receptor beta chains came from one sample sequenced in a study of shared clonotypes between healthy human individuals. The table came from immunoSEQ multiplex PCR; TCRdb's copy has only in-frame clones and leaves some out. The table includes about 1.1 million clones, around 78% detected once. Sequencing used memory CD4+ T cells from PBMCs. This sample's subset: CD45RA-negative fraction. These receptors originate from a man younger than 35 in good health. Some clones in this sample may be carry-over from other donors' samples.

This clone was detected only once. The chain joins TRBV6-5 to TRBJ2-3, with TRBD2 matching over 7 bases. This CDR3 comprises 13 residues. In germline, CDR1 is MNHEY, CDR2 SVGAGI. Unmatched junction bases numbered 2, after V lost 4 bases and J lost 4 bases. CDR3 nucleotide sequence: TGTGCCAGCAGTTGGGAGGGCGCAGATACGCAGTATTTT. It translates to CASSWEGADTQYF.

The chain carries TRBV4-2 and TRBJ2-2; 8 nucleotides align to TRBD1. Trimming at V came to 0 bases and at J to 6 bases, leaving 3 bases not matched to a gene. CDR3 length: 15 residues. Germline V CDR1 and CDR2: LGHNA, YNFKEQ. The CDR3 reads CASSQDTQGAGELFF. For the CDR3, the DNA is TGTGCCAGCAGCCAAGATACACAGGGGGCCGGGGAGCTGTTTTTT.

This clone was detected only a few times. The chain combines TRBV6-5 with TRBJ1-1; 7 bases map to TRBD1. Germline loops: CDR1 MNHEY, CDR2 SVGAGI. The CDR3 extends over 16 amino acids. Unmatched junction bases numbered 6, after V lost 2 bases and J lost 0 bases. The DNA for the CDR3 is TGTGCCAGCAGTTACCACGGAGGGGGCATGAACACTGAAGCTTTCTTT. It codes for CASSYHGGGMNTEAFF.

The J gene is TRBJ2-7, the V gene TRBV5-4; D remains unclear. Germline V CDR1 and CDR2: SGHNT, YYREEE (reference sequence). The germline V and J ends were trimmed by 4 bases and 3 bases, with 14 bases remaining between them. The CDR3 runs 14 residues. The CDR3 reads CASSLQNPYYEQYF. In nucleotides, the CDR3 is TGTGCCAGCAGCCTCCAAAATCCGTACTACGAGCAGTACTTC. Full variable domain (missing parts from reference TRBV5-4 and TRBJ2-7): ETGVTQSPTHLIKTRGQQVTLRCSSQSGHNTVSWYQQALGQGPQFIFQYYREEENGRGNFPPRFSGLQFPNYSSELNVNALELDDSALYLCASSLQNPYYEQYFGPGTRLTVT.

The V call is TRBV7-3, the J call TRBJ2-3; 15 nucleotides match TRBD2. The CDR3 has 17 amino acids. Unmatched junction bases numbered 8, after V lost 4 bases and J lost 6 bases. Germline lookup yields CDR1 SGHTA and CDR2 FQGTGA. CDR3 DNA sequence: TGTGCCAGCAGCTCCCGGACTAGCGGGAGGGCCGGGGATACGCAGTATTTT. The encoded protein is CASSSRTSGRAGDTQYF. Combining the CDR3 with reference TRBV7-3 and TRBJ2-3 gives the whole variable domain GAGVSQTPSNKVTEKGKYVELRCDPISGHTALYWYRQSLGQGPEFLIYFQGTGAADDSGLPNDRFFAVRPEGSVSTLKIQRTERGDSAVYLCASSSRTSGRAGDTQYFGPGTRLTVL.

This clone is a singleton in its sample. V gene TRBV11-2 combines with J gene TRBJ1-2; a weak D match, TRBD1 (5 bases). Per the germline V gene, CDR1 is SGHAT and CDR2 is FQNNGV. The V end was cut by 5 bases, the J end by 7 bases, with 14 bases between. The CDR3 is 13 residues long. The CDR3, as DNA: TGTGCCAGCAGCGCCAGCAGGGCGGGTGGCTACACCTTC. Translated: CASSASRAGGYTF. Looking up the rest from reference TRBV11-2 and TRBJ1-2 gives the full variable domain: EAGVAQSPRYKIIEKRQSVAFWCNPISGHATLYWYQQILGQGPKLLIQFQNNGVVDDSQLPKDRFSAERLKGVDSTLKIQPAKLEDSAVYLCASSASRAGGYTFGSGTRLTVV.

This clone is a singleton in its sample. CDR3 residues: CASSLATAGPYEQYF. CDR3 DNA sequence: TGTGCCAGCAGCTTAGCGACGGCGGGACCCTACGAGCAGTACTTC. The V gene is TRBV7-2, the J gene TRBJ2-7, with D perhaps TRBD2 (6 bases). The V gene's germline CDR1 is SGHTA and CDR2 FQGNSA. Trimming pared 0 bases from V and 2 bases from J, leaving 11 bases between. The CDR3 sequence is 15 residues long.

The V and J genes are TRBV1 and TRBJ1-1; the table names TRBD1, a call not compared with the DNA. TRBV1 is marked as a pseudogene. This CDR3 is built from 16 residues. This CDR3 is CTSSQEHWGLSTEAFF. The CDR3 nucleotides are TGCACCAGCAGCCAAGAGCACTGGGGGCTGAGCACTGAAGCTTTCTTT.

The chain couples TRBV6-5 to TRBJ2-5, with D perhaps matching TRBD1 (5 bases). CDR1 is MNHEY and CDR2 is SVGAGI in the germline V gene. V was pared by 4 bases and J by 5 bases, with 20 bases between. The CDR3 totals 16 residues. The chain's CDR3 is CASSWNPGAGLETQYF. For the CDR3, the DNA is TGTGCCAGCAGTTGGAACCCTGGGGCTGGGTTGGAGACCCAGTACTTC.

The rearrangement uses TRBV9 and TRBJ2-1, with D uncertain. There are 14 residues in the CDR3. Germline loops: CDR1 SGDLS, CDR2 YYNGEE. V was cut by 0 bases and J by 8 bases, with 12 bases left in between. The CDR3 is CASSVVPNRDEQFF. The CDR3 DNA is TGTGCCAGCAGCGTAGTTCCGAATCGGGATGAGCAGTTCTTC.

CDR3 nucleotides: TGTGCCATCATGGCCGACGTAATTACCAATGAGCAGTTCTTC. Translated: CAIMADVITNEQFF. The J gene is TRBJ2-1, the V gene TRBV10-3; no clear D gene. CDR1 ENHRY and CDR2 SYGVKD come from the germline V gene. This CDR3 has 14 residues. The germline V and J ends were trimmed by 7 bases and 6 bases, with 16 bases remaining between them.

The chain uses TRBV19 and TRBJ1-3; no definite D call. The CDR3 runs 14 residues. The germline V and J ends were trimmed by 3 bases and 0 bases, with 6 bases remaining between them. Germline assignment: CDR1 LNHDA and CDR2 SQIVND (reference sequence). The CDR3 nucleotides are TGTGCCAGTAGTATTGGGGTCTCTGGAAACACCATATATTTT. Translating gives CASSIGVSGNTIYF.

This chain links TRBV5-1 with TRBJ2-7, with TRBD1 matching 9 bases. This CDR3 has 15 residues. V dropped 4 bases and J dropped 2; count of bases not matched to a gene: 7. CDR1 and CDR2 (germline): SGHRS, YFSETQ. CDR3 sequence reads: CASSPSGQGPYEQYF. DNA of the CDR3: TGCGCCAGCAGCCCCTCGGGACAGGGACCCTACGAGCAGTACTTC.

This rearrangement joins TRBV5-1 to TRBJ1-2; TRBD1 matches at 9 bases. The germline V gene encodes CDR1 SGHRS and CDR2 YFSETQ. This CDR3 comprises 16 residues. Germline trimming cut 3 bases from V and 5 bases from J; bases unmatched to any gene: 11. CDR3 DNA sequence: TGCGCCAGCAGCTCCCCGGGACAGGGATCCTGGTATGGCTACACCTTC. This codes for CASSSPGQGSWYGYTF.

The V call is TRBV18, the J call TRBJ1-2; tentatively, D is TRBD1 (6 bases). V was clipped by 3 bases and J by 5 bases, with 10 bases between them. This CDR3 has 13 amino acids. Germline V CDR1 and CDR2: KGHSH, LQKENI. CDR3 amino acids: CASSPGTPYGYTF. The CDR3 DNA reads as TGTGCCAGCTCACCTGGGACACCGTATGGCTACACCTTC.

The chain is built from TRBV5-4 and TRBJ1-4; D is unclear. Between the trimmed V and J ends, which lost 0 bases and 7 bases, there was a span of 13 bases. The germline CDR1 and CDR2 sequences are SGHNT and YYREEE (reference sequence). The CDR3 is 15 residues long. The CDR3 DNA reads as TGTGCCAGCAGCTTGGGTGGGGTGTTCGGTGAAAAACTGTTTTTT. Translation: CASSLGGVFGEKLFF.

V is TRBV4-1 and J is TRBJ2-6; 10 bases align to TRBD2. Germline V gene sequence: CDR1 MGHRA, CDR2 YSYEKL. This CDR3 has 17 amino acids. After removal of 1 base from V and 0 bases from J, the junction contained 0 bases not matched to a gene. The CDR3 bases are TGCGCCAGCAGCCAAGGGACTAGCGGCTCTGGGGCCAACGTCCTGACTTTC. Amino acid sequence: CASSQGTSGSGANVLTF.

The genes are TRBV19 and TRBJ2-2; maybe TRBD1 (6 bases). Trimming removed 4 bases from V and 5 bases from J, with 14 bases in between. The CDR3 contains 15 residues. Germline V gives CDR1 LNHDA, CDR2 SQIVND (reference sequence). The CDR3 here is CASSSGQTKTGELFF. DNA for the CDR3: TGTGCCAGTAGTAGCGGACAGACTAAGACCGGGGAGCTGTTTTTT.

CDR3: CASSEGDSRNEQFF. In nucleotides, the CDR3 is TGTGCCAGCTCAGAGGGGGACAGCAGGAATGAGCAGTTCTTC. V gene TRBV18 combines with J gene TRBJ2-1; 7 bases fit TRBD1. V lost 5 bases and J lost 7; bases outside the gene matches: 8. Germline CDR1 reads KGHSH; CDR2 reads LQKENI. The CDR3 covers 14 residues.

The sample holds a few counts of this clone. The CDR3 spells CASSPGLAGGGGDTQYF. The CDR3 bases are TGTGCCAGCAGCCCCGGACTAGCGGGAGGGGGGGGAGATACGCAGTATTTT. The chain has TRBV11-2 and TRBJ2-3; 15 bases match TRBD2. From germline, CDR1 is SGHAT and CDR2 FQNNGV. The CDR3 has 17 amino acids. With V trimmed by 5 bases and J by 5 bases, 8 bases remained unmatched.

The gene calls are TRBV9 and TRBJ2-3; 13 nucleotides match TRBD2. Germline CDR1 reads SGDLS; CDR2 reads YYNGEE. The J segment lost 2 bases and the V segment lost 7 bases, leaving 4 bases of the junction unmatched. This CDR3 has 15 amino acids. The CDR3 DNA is TGTGCCAGCGGACTAGCGGGAGCCCTCACAGATACGCAGTATTTT. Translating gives CASGLAGALTDTQYF.

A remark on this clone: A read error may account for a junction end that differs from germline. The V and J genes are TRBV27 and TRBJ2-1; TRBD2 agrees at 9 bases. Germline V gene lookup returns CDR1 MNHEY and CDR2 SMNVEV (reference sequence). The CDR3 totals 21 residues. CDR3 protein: CVSSLVLSGRRVLSSYNEQFF. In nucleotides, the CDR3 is TGTGTCAGCAGTCTCGTACTTAGCGGGAGAAGGGTCCTTAGCTCCTACAATGAGCAGTTCTTC.

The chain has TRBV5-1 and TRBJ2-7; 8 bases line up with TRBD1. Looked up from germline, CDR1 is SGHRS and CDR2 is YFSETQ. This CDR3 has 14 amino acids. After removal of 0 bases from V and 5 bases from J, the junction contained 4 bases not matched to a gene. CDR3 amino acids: CASSLVAGGNEQYF. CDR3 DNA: TGCGCCAGCAGCTTGGTGGCAGGGGGCAACGAGCAGTACTTC.